One sample yielded the 3 T cell receptor beta chains listed below, sequenced in a study of spatial heterogeneity in lung cancer. TCRdb ran MiXCR on the 5' RACE reads and lists one entry per CDR3 protein. The table lists approximately 6,400 distinct CDR3 sequences, approximately 6.9% of them singletons. Findings of the study overall: Counts of expanded alpha and beta TCRs within tumors tracked the tumor nonsynonymous mutation count.

Time point denoted: sample taken at primary tumor resection. These TCRs are of unknown antigen specificity. The sample was lung tumor tissue, taken at surgery. Receptors originate from a male donor with early-stage non-small cell lung cancer.

This clonotype was seen repeatedly, ten times or more. The chain couples TRBV15 to TRBJ2-3, with D perhaps matching TRBD2 (6 bases). This CDR3 has 15 residues. V lost 3 bases, J lost 4 bases, and 14 bases lay in between. CDR1 and CDR2 from the germline V gene are LNHNV and YYDKDF (reference sequence). CDR3 sequence reads: CATSRERGVSDTQYF. The DNA for the CDR3 is TGTGCCACCAGCAGGGAGCGCGGGGTTTCAGATACGCAGTATTTT.

This clonotype occurred many times. V is TRBV20-1 and J is TRBJ2-5, with TRBD1 identical over 8 bases. Germline V gene lookup returns CDR1 DFQATT and CDR2 SNEGSKA (reference sequence). The ends lost 5 bases at V and 5 bases at J; junction bases unmatched: 13. CDR3 length: 15 amino acids. Here the CDR3 reads CSAYQTTGGGETQYF. Here the CDR3 DNA reads TGCAGTGCTTACCAGACCACAGGGGGTGGCGAGACCCAGTACTTC.

This chain links TRBV25-1 with TRBJ2-3, with a tentative D call TRBD1 (6 bases). There are 14 residues in the CDR3. CDR1 is MGHDK, CDR2 SYGVNS, per germline. V was trimmed by 1 base and J by 4 bases, leaving 9 bases between them. The CDR3 DNA is TGTGCCAGCAGTGAATCTGGGGGCTCAGATACGCAGTATTTT. Amino acids: CASSESGGSDTQYF.